This T cell receptor (beta chain) was sequenced during a study of long-term antiretroviral therapy in people with HIV. Sequencing relied on immunoSEQ assay v3.0, run at survey level. Some clones are missing from TCRdb's copy, which holds only in-frame ones; the method was immunoSEQ multiplex PCR. This repertoire shows tens of thousands of clones, 90% to 95% found once; its top ten account for roughly 8%. The study, taken as a whole, reports: All time points showed a repertoire dominated by clones expanded before ART. When set beside controls, HIV repertoires had CDR3 length ranges that were narrower. In samples taken after ART, diversity increased but remained below transplant donor control levels.

As for this clone: Its antigen remains unknown.

The clonotype comes from a man aged 25-40 years with HIV. Material: unsorted PBMCs, obtained more than 6 years after starting antiretroviral therapy.

The CDR3: CASSAQLNTEAFF. The CDR3 region has the DNA TGTGCCAGCAGTGCCCAATTGAACACTGAAGCTTTCTTT. V and J are TRBV27 and TRBJ1-1; D is unresolved. The CDR3 contains 13 residues. Germline values: CDR1 MNHEY, CDR2 SMNVEV (reference sequence). V dropped 5 bases and J dropped 0 bases, with 7 bases sitting between them.